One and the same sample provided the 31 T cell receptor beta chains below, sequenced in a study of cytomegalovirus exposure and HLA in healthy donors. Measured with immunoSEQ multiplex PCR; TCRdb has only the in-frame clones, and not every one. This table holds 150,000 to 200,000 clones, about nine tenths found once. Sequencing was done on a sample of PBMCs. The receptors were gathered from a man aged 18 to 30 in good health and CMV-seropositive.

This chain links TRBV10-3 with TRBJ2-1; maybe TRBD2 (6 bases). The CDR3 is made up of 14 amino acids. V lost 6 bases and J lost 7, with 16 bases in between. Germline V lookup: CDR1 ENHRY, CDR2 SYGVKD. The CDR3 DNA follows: TGTGCCATCAGCGATCTGGAGGGGCGAAATGAGCAGTTCTTC. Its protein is CAISDLEGRNEQFF.

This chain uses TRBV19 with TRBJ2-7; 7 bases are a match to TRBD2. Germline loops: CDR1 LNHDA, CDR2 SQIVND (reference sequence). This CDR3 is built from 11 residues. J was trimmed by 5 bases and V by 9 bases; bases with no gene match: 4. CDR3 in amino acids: CASAAGDEQYF. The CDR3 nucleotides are TGTGCCAGCGCCGCGGGGGACGAGCAGTACTTC. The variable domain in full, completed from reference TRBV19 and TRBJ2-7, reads DGGITQSPKYLFRKEGQNVTLSCEQNLNHDAMYWYRQDPGQGLRLIYYSQIVNDFQKGDIAEGYSVSREKKESFPLTVTSAQKNPTAFYLCASAAGDEQYFGPGTRLTVT.

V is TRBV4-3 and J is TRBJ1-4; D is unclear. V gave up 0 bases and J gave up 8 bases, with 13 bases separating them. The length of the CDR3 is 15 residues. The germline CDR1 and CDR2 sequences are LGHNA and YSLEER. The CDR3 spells CASSQEGGFQEKLFF. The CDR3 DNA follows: TGCGCCAGCAGCCAAGAAGGAGGGTTTCAGGAAAAACTGTTTTTT.

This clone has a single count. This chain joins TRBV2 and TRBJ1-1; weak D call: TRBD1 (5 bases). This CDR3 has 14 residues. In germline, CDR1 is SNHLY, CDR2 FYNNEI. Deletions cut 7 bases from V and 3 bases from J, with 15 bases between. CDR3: CASKPGLLDTEAFF. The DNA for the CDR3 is TGTGCCAGCAAGCCAGGGCTTCTGGACACTGAAGCTTTCTTT.

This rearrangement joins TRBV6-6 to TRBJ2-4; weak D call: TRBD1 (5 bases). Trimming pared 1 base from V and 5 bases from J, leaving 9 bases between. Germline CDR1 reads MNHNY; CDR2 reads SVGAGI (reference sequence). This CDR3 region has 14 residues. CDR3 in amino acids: CASSYWQGQNIQYF. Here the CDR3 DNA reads TGTGCCAGCAGTTACTGGCAGGGTCAAAACATTCAGTACTTC.

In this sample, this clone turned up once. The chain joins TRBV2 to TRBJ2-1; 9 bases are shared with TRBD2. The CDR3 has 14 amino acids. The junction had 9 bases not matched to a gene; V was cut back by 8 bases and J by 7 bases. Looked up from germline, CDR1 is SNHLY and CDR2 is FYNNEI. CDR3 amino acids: CASRGGRVRNEQFF. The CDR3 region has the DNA TGTGCCAGCCGGGGCGGGAGGGTAAGGAATGAGCAGTTCTTC.

This CDR3 reads CAIGQAGVNEQFF. The CDR3, as DNA: TGTGCCATCGGACAGGCTGGGGTCAATGAGCAGTTCTTC. The chain links TRBV10-3 to TRBJ2-1; 7 positions match TRBD1. CDR1 is ENHRY and CDR2 is SYGVKD in the germline V gene. This CDR3 comprises 13 residues. With 8 bases clipped from V and 6 bases from J, the junction kept 7 bases outside the gene matches.

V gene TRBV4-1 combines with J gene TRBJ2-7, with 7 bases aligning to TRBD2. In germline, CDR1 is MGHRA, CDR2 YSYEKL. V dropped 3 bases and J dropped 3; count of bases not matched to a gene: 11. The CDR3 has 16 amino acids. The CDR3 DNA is TGCGCCAGCAGCCACGGACAAGGGACGGGAGGCTACGAGCAGTACTTC. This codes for CASSHGQGTGGYEQYF.

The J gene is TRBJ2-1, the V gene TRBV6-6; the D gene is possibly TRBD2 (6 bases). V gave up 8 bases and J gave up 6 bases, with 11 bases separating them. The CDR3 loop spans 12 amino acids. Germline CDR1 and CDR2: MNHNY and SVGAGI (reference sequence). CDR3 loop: CASVGRTNEQFF. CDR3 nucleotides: TGTGCCAGCGTTGGGAGGACCAATGAGCAGTTCTTC.

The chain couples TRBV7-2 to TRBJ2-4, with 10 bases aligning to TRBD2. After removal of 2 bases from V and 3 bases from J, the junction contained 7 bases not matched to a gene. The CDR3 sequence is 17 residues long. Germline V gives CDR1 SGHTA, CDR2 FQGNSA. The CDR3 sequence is CASSLRAGGRGKNIQYF. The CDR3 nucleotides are TGTGCCAGCAGCTTAAGAGCGGGGGGGCGAGGCAAAAACATTCAGTACTTC. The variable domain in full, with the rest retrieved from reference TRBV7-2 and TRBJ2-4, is GAGVSQSPSNKVTEKGKDVELRCDPISGHTALYWYRQSLGQGLEFLIYFQGNSAPDKSGLPSDRFSAERTGGSVSTLTIQRTQQEDSAVYLCASSLRAGGRGKNIQYFGAGTRLSVL.

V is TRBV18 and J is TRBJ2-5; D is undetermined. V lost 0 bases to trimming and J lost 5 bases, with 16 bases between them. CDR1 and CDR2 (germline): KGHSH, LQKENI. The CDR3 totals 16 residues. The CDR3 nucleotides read TGTGCCAGCTCACCACCGAATATGGGCGATGGGGAGACCCAGTACTTC. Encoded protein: CASSPPNMGDGETQYF.

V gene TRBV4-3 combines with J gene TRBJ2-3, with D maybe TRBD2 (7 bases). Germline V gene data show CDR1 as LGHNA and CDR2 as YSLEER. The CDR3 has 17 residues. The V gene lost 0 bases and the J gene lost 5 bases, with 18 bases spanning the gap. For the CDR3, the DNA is TGCGCCAGCAGCCAAGATCGCACAGGGTCGGGGGGAGATACGCAGTATTTT. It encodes CASSQDRTGSGGDTQYF.

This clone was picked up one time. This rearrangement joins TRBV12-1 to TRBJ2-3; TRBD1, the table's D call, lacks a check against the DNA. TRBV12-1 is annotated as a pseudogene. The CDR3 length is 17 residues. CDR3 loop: CASSSMTGTLDTDTQYF. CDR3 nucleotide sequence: TGTGCCAGCAGCTCCATGACAGGGACATTGGACACAGATACGCAGTATTTT.

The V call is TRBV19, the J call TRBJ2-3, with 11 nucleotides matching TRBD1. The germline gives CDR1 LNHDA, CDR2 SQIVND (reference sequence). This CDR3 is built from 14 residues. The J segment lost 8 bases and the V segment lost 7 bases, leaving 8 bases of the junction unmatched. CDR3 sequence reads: CASMGTGGYGTQYF. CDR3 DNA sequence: TGTGCCAGTATGGGGACAGGGGGTTACGGTACGCAGTATTTT.

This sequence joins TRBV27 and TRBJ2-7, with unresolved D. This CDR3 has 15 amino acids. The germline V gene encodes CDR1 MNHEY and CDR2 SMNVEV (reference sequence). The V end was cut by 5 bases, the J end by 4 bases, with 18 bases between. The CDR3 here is CASSPPGSYLYEQYF. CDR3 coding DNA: TGTGCCAGCAGTCCCCCCGGTAGCTATCTATACGAGCAGTACTTC.

The DNA of the CDR3 is TGTGCCAGCTCACCCGGCGGACAGGCGAGCTCTGGAAACACCATATATTTT. Protein product: CASSPGGQASSGNTIYF. The chain links TRBV18 to TRBJ1-3, with 7 bases that match TRBD1. After removal of 3 bases from V and 0 bases from J, the junction contained 8 bases not matched to a gene. Per the germline V gene, CDR1 is KGHSH and CDR2 is LQKENI. The CDR3 is 17 amino acids.

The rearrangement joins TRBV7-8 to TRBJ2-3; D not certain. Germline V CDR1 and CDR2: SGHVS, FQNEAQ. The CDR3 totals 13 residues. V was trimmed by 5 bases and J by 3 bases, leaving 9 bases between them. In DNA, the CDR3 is TGTGCCAGCAGCACAACTATGACAGATACGCAGTATTTT. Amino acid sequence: CASSTTMTDTQYF.

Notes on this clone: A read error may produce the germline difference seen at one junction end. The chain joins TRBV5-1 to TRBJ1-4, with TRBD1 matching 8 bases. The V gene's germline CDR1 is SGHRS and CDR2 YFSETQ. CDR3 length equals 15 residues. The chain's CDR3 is CASSGGQGYNQKLFF. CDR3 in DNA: TGCGCCAGCAGCGGTGGACAGGGATATAATCAAAAACTGTTTTTT. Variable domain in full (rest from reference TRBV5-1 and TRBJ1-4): KAGVTQTPRYLIKTRGQQVTLSCSPISGHRSVSWYQQTPGQGLQFLFEYFSETQRNKGNFPGRFSGRQFSNSRSEMNVSTLELGDSALYLCASSGGQGYNQKLFFGSGTQLSVL.

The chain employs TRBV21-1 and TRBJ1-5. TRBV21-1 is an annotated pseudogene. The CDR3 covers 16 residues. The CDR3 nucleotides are TGTGCCAGCAGCAAAGTGAGGGAGAAAGTCAATCAGCCCCAGCATTTT. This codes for CASSKVREKVNQPQHF.

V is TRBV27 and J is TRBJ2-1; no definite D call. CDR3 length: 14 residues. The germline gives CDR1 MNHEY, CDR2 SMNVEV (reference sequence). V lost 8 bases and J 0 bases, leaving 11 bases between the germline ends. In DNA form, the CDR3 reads TGTGCCAGCCGGGTCGGCAGCTCCTACAATGAGCAGTTCTTC. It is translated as CASRVGSSYNEQFF.

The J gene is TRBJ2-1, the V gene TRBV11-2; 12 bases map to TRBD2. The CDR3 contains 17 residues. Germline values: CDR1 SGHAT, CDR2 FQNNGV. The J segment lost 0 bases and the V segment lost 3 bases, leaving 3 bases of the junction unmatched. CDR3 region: CASSLGLAGSSYNEQFF. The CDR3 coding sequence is TGTGCCAGCAGCTTGGGACTAGCGGGCAGCTCCTACAATGAGCAGTTCTTC.

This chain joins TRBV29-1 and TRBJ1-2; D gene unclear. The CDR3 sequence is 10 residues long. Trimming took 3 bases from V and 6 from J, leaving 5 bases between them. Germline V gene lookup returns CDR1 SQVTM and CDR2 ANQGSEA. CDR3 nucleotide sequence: TGCAGCGTTGATCAGAATGGCTACACCTTC. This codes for CSVDQNGYTF.

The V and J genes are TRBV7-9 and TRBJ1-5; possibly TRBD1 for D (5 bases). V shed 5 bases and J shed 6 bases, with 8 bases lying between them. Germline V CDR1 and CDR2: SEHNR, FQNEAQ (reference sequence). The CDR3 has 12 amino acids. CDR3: CASSAGIQPQHF. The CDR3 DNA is TGTGCCAGCAGCGCAGGGATTCAGCCCCAGCATTTT.

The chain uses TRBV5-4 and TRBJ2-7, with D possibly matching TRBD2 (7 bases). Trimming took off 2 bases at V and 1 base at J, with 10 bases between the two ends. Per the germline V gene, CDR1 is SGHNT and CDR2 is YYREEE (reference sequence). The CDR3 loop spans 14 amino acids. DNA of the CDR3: TGTGCCAGCAGCTTCAGGGGAGGGTCCTACGAGCAGTACTTC. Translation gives CASSFRGGSYEQYF.

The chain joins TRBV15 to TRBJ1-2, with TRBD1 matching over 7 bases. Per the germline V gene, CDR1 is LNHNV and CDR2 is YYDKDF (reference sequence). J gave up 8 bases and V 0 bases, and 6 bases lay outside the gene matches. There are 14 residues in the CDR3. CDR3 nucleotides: TGTGCCACCAGCAGAGACCGAGGGGGCAGGGGCTACACCTTC. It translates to CATSRDRGGRGYTF.

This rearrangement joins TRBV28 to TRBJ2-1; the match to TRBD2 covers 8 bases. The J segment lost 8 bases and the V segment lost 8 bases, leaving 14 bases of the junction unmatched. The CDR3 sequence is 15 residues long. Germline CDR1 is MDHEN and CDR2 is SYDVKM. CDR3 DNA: TGTGCCAGCGACCTAAGCGGGAGTCGAATCCATGAGCAGTTCTTC. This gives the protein CASDLSGSRIHEQFF.

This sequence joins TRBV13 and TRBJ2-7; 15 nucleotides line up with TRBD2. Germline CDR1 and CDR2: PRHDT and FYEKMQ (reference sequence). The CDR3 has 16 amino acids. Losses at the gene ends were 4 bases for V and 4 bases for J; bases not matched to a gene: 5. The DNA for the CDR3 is TGTGCCAGCAGCTACAGGACTAGCGGGGGGGCGTACGAGCAGTACTTC. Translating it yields CASSYRTSGGAYEQYF.

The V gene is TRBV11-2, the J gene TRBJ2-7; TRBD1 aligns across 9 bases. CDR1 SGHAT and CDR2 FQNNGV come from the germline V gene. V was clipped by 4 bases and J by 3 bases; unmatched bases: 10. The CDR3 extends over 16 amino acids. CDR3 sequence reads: CASSSFRGTGSYEQYF. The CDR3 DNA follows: TGTGCCAGCAGCTCCTTCCGAGGGACAGGGAGCTACGAGCAGTACTTC.

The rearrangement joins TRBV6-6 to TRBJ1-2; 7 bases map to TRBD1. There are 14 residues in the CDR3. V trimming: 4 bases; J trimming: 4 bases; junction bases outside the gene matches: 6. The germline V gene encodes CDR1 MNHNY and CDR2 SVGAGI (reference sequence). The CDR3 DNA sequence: TGTGCCAGCAGTTGGCAGCAGGGGGGCTATGGCTACACCTTC. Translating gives CASSWQQGGYGYTF.

For the CDR3, the DNA is TGTGCCAGCAGTACCGCGGGGGGAAGGGGTTACGAGCAGTACTTC. Translated: CASSTAGGRGYEQYF. The rearrangement joins TRBV28 to TRBJ2-7; TRBD2 matches 8 bases. CDR3 length equals 15 residues. Germline values: CDR1 MDHEN, CDR2 SYDVKM. After removal of 5 bases from V and 4 bases from J, the junction contained 10 bases not matched to a gene.

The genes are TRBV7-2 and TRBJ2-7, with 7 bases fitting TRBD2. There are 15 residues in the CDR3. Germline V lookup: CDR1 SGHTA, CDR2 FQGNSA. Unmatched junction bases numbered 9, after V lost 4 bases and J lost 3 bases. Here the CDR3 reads CASSSQAGALYEQYF. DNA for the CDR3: TGTGCCAGCAGCTCACAGGCGGGAGCCCTCTACGAGCAGTACTTC.